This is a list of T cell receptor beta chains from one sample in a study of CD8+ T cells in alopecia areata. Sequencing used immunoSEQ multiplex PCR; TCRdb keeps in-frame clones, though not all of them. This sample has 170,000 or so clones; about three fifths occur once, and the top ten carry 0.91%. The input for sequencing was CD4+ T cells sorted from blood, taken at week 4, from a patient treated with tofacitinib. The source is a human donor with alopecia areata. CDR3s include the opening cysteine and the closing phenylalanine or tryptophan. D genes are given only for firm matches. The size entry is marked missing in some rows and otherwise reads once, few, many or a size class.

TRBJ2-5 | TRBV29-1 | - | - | CSVEGGRGGRTQYF | TGCAGCGTCGAGGGGGGCAGGGGTGGTAGGACCCAGTACTTC
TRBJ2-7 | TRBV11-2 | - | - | CASSSPAGYEQYF | TGTGCCAGCAGCTCCCCGGCCGGATACGAGCAGTACTTC
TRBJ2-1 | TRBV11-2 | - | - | CASSLLRGGSTDEQFF | TGTGCCAGCAGCCTATTAAGGGGGGGCAGTACGGATGAGCAGTTCTTC
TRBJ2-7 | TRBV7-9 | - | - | CASSLITHEQYF | TGTGCCAGCAGCCTCATCACCCACGAGCAGTACTTC
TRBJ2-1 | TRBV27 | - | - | CASSRRVGDNNEQFF | TGTGCCAGCAGTCGCAGGGTGGGGGACAACAATGAGCAGTTCTTC
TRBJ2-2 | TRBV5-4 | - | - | CASSYRRENTGELFF | TGTGCCAGCAGCTACCGCCGGGAGAACACCGGGGAGCTGTTTTTT
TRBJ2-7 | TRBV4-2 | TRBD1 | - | CASSQLGTGAYEQYF | TGTGCCAGCAGCCAACTAGGGACAGGGGCCTACGAGCAGTACTTC
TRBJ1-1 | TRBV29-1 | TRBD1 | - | CSVVPLQGANTEAFF | TGCAGCGTTGTGCCACTACAGGGGGCAAACACTGAAGCTTTCTTT
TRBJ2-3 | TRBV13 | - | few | CASSFTSLGPVPRTQYF | TGTGCCAGCAGCTTTACCTCCCTCGGACCCGTCCCTCGTACGCAGTATTTT
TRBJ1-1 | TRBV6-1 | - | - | CASSFSQGTNTEAFF | TGTGCCAGCAGTTTTTCTCAGGGAACGAACACTGAAGCTTTCTTT
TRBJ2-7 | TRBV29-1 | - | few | CSVLTVEQYF | TGCAGCGTTTTGACGGTCGAGCAGTACTTC
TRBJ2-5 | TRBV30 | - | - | CAWSVQTAQYF | TGTGCCTGGAGTGTACAGACCGCCCAGTACTTC
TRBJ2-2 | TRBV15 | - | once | CATSREHSGELFF | TGTGCCACCAGCAGAGAGCATAGCGGGGAGCTGTTTTTT
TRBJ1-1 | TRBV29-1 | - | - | CSVDDRMNTEAFF | TGCAGCGTTGACGACAGGATGAACACTGAAGCTTTCTTT
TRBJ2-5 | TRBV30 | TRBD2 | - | CAWSSMAGGETQYF | TGTGCCTGGAGTAGTATGGCGGGGGGAGAGACCCAGTACTTC
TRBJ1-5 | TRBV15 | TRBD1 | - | CATSRDGTVNQPQHF | TGTGCCACCAGCAGAGACGGGACAGTTAATCAGCCCCAGCATTTT
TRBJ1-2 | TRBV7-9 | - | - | CASSFQGTIYGYTF | TGTGCCAGCAGCTTTCAGGGTACCATCTATGGCTACACCTTC
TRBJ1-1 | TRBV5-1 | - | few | CASSLDTGGTEAFF | TGCGCCAGCAGCTTGGACACGGGGGGTACTGAAGCTTTCTTT
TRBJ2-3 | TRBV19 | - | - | CASSPDGDTQYF | TGTGCCAGTAGTCCTGATGGGGATACGCAGTATTTT
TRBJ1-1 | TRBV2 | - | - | CASSLAADTEAFF | TGTGCCAGCAGCCTGGCGGCGGACACTGAAGCTTTCTTT
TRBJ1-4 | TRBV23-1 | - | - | CASSRGWDEKLFF | TGCGCCAGCAGTCGAGGGTGGGATGAAAAACTGTTTTTT
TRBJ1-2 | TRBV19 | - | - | CASSIRIEYGYTF | TGTGCCAGTAGTATACGAATCGAATATGGCTACACCTTC
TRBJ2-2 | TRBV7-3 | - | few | CASSSGLILNTGELFF | TGTGCCAGCAGCTCAGGGCTTATACTGAACACCGGGGAGCTGTTTTTT
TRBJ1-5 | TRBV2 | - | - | CASSEFGGFNQPQHF | TGTGCCAGCAGTGAGTTTGGGGGCTTCAATCAGCCCCAGCATTTT
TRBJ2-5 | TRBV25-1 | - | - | CASSDPRSETQYF | TGTGCCAGCAGTGACCCCCGCTCCGAGACCCAGTACTTC
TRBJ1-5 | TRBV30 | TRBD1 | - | CAWSVGDRKNQPQHF | TGTGCCTGGAGTGTAGGGGACAGGAAGAATCAGCCCCAGCATTTT
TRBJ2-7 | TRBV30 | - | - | CAWSVLRRAGEQYF | TGTGCCTGGAGTGTACTAAGGCGGGCTGGCGAGCAGTACTTC
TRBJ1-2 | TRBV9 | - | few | CASSVEQGFDYGYTF | TGTGCCAGCAGCGTAGAACAGGGTTTCGACTATGGCTACACCTTC
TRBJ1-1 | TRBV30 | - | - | CAWSRGGYEAFF | TGTGCCTGGTCCAGGGGCGGGTACGAAGCTTTCTTT
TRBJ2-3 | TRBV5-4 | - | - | CASSAEGPTDTQYF | TGTGCCAGCAGCGCTGAGGGCCCAACAGATACGCAGTATTTT
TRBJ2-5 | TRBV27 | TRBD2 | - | CASSYYSSGGMGTQYF | TGTGCCAGCAGTTATTATTCTAGCGGGGGTATGGGGACCCAGTACTTC
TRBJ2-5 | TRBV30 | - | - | CAWIDDRTGETQYF | TGTGCCTGGATTGACGACCGTACCGGGGAGACCCAGTACTTC
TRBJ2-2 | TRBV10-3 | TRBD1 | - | CAITQGLNTGELFF | TGTGCCATCACACAGGGGCTGAACACCGGGGAGCTGTTTTTT
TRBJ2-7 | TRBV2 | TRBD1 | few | CASRPGQARGYEQYF | TGTGCCAGCAGGCCGGGACAGGCCCGGGGCTACGAGCAGTACTTC
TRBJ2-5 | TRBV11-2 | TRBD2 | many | CASGPGGPDQETQYF | TGTGCCAGCGGGCCGGGGGGGCCGGACCAAGAGACCCAGTACTTC
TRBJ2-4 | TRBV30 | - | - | CAYGGTVKNIQYF | TGTGCCTACGGAGGTACGGTCAAAAACATTCAGTACTTC
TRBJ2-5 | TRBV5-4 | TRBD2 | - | CASSYSGGSQETQYF | TGTGCCAGCAGCTATAGCGGGGGGTCCCAAGAGACCCAGTACTTC
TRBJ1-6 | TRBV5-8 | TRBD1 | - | CASSLFEGANSPLHF | TGTGCCAGCAGCTTGTTCGAGGGGGCGAATTCACCCCTCCACTTT
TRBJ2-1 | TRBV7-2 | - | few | CASSLGQLRGEQFF | TGTGCCAGCAGCTTAGGTCAGCTGAGGGGTGAGCAGTTCTTC
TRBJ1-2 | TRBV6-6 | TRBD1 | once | CASSPDRGDGYTF | TGTGCCAGCAGCCCCGACAGGGGGGATGGCTACACCTTC
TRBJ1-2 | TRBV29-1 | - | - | CSVGSEGANYGYTF | TGCAGCGTTGGTTCGGAGGGGGCTAACTATGGCTACACCTTC
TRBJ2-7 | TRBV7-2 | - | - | CASSLARGGYEQYF | TGTGCCAGCAGCTTAGCGCGAGGGGGATACGAGCAGTACTTC
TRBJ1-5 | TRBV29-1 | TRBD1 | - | CSAVTGGNQPQHF | TGCAGCGCCGTTACAGGGGGCAATCAGCCCCAGCATTTT
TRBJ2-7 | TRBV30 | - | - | CAWDRPLSYEQYF | TGTGCCTGGGACAGACCACTTTCCTACGAGCAGTACTTC
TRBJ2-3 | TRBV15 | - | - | CATSSSMDTQYF | TGTGCCACCAGCAGCTCTATGGATACGCAGTATTTT
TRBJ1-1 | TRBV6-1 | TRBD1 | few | CASKRQGVNTEAFF | TGTGCCAGCAAGAGACAGGGGGTGAACACTGAAGCTTTCTTT
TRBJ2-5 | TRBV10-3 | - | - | CAISAPQVSGQETQYF | TGTGCCATCAGTGCGCCACAGGTTTCAGGGCAAGAGACCCAGTACTTC
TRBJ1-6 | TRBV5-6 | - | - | CASSISQRDFYNSPLHF | TGTGCCAGCAGCATCTCCCAACGGGACTTCTATAATTCACCCCTCCACTTT
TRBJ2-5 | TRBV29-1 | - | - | CSGEQGGETQYF | TGCAGCGGTGAACAGGGTGGAGAGACCCAGTACTTC
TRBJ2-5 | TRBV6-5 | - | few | CASRALETQYF | TGTGCCAGCAGAGCCCTAGAGACCCAGTACTTC
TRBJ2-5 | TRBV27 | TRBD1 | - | CASSLKGQGGSETQYF | TGTGCCAGCAGTTTAAAGGGACAGGGGGGATCGGAGACCCAGTACTTC
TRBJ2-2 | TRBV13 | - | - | CASSLGAGVSTGELFF | TGTGCCAGCAGCTTAGGGGCAGGGGTCTCCACCGGGGAGCTGTTTTTT
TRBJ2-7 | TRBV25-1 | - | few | CASSEGPEQYF | TGTGCCAGCAGTGAAGGACCGGAGCAGTACTTC